The next 10 T cell receptor beta chains were all read from a single sample in a study of blood T cell repertoires in COVID-19. TCRdb's copy holds only in-frame clones and misses some; the assay was immunoSEQ multiplex PCR. The sample consists of around 260,000 clones, 80% to 90% of them appearing once. Source material: peripheral blood. Receptors originate from a woman aged 45-59 years with acute or convalescent COVID-19.

The genes are TRBV28 and TRBJ1-2, with D unresolved. Looked up from germline, CDR1 is MDHEN and CDR2 is SYDVKM. The CDR3 is 12 residues long. Trimming stripped 6 bases from V and 4 bases from J, with 9 bases between. The CDR3 DNA sequence: TGTGCCAGCAGCAGTAGGAGCTATGGCTACACCTTC. It encodes CASSSRSYGYTF.

The V gene is TRBV6-1, the J gene TRBJ2-7, with D maybe TRBD2 (6 bases). The CDR3 is 14 residues long. The V end lost 3 bases, the J end lost 6 bases, and 15 bases lay between the germline ends. Germline assignment: CDR1 MNHNS and CDR2 SASEGT. The CDR3 sequence: CASSEVLIGSEQYF. DNA of the CDR3: TGTGCCAGCAGTGAGGTGCTGATCGGGAGCGAGCAGTACTTC.

This chain links TRBV4-2 with TRBJ2-1, with 9 nucleotides matching TRBD2. Unmatched junction bases numbered 10, after V lost 1 base and J lost 9 bases. This CDR3 has 16 residues. Germline lookup yields CDR1 LGHNA and CDR2 YNFKEQ. This CDR3 is CASSQVLASGMSEQFF. As DNA, the CDR3 is TGTGCCAGCAGCCAAGTTCTGGCTAGCGGGATGAGTGAGCAGTTCTTC.

CDR3 in DNA: TGTGCCAGCAGTTTACCGGGACAGGGCCGATATGGCTACACCTTC. As protein: CASSLPGQGRYGYTF. The chain recombines TRBV28 with TRBJ1-2; 9 bases line up with TRBD1. Unmatched junction bases numbered 6, after V lost 2 bases and J lost 5 bases. This CDR3 region has 15 residues. Germline V gives CDR1 MDHEN, CDR2 SYDVKM.

The chain combines TRBV5-1 with TRBJ1-1; the D gene is possibly TRBD1 (5 bases). This CDR3 region has 14 residues. CDR1 is SGHRS and CDR2 is YFSETQ in the germline V gene. V lost 0 bases and J 5 bases, leaving 11 bases between the germline ends. CDR3: CASSLDGGSTEAFF. The CDR3 region has the DNA TGCGCCAGCAGCTTGGATGGGGGGAGTACTGAAGCTTTCTTT.

V gene TRBV2 combines with J gene TRBJ2-1, with D perhaps matching TRBD2 (6 bases). Germline V gene lookup returns CDR1 SNHLY and CDR2 FYNNEI. CDR3 size: 16 residues. With 2 bases removed from V and 8 bases from J, the gap between germline ends came to 19 bases. CDR3: CASSERRLEISDEQFF. DNA of the CDR3: TGTGCCAGCAGTGAACGGAGACTAGAAATTTCCGATGAGCAGTTCTTC.

The chain has TRBV5-1 and TRBJ1-1, with D maybe TRBD1 (5 bases). Germline assignment: CDR1 SGHRS and CDR2 YFSETQ. The CDR3 spans 14 residues. V was cut by 4 bases and J by 0 bases, with 10 bases left in between. The CDR3 sequence: CASSPTAMNTEAFF. The CDR3 DNA is TGCGCCAGCAGCCCGACAGCGATGAACACTGAAGCTTTCTTT.

This chain joins TRBV12-3 or TRBV12-4 and TRBJ1-5; unclear D gene. Trimming took 7 bases from V and 6 from J, leaving 13 bases between them. CDR3 length equals 13 residues. The CDR3, as DNA: TGTGCCAGCACTATGACCCGGAGTCAGCCCCAGCATTTT. It is translated as CASTMTRSQPQHF.

The CDR3 bases are TGTGCCAGCAGTTGGCGGGGGGGCCAAGAGACCCAGTACTTC. Protein sequence: CASSWRGGQETQYF. J is TRBJ2-5 and V is TRBV28, with 9 bases identical to TRBD2. With V trimmed by 4 bases and J by 1 base, 1 base remained unmatched. The CDR3 is 14 residues long. Looked up from germline, CDR1 is MDHEN and CDR2 is SYDVKM.

A single count supports this clone. The gene calls are TRBV11-1 and TRBJ2-4; 7 nucleotides agree with TRBD1. Losses at the gene ends were 5 bases for V and 6 bases for J; bases not matched to a gene: 13. The CDR3 has 16 residues. In germline, CDR1 is SGHAT, CDR2 FQDESV (reference sequence). CDR3 protein: CASSPRTGLVGNIQYF. CDR3 sequence (DNA): TGTGCCAGCAGCCCCCGGACAGGACTGGTTGGAAACATTCAGTACTTC.